This entry is about one T cell receptor (beta chain). The antigen is undetermined. For the second PCR, which ran for roughly 6 to 12 cycles, a sample-barcoded 5' primer and a J-beta primer mix were used. TCRdb called the 5' RACE reads again in MiXCR, with one record for every CDR3 protein. The table shows approximately 790,000 distinct CDR3 sequences, with approximately 67% occurring only once. The germline gives CDR1 DFQATT, CDR2 SNEGSKA (reference sequence). The length of the CDR3 is 13 residues. Trimming stripped 5 bases from V and 9 bases from J, with 19 bases between. This sample stems from a study of blood T cells in healthy people across ages. The sample providers were healthy Caucasian people from Russia, aged about 6 to 90. Regarding the study as a whole: Unsorted PBMC material precluded a definitive naive versus antigen-experienced comparison.

This sequence originates from a man younger than 40 in good health. Sample: blood. This chain uses TRBV20-1 with TRBJ1-2, with D unresolved. CDR3 amino acids: CSASPDEDDSYTF. CDR3 nucleotides: TGCAGTGCTTCCCCAGACGAAGATGATAGCTACACCTTC.